A selection of T cell receptor beta chains follows, all from one sample in a study of T cell responses to AZD1222 COVID-19 vaccine. The method was immunoSEQ multiplex PCR; TCRdb's version includes in-frame clones alone and lacks a portion of them. The sample includes 90,000 to 110,000 clones, more than 75% seen only once; the top ten take about 9.1%. The sequencing here drew on peripheral blood, taken on day 0 of AZD1222 vaccination. Receptor source: an adult in good health. Each CDR3 is given with its conserved first and last residue. Fields, in order: clone size, D gene, V gene, J gene, CDR3 length, CDR3 DNA, CDR3 protein. The D gene is left open where the match is weak. Where a row states a size, it is once, few, many or the class of an expanded clone; other rows omit it.

NA	NA	TRBV5-5	TRBJ1-1	14	TGTGCCAGCAGCTTGGCGGGGGAGCTACGCGAGGCTTTCTTT	CASSLAGELREAFF
once	NA	TRBV28	TRBJ2-1	15	TGTGCCAGCAGTTCAGTGGGGATGGGAAGCTATGAGCAGTTCTTC	CASSSVGMGSYEQFF
NA	TRBD1	TRBV6-6	TRBJ1-1	15	TGTGCCAGCAGTTACCCCGCCGGACAGGTTACTGAAGCTTTCTTT	CASSYPAGQVTEAFF
NA	NA	TRBV19	TRBJ2-5	14	TGTGCCAGTAGTACCCCAGGGTTCCGGGAGACCCAGTACTTC	CASSTPGFRETQYF
NA	TRBD2	TRBV7-3	TRBJ2-1	14	TGTGCCAGCAGCTTGGGACTAACCAACAATGAGCAGTTCTTC	CASSLGLTNNEQFF
NA	NA	TRBV10-1	TRBJ2-3	12	TGCGCCAGCAGTGAGTCGACAGATACGCAGTATTTT	CASSESTDTQYF
NA	TRBD2	TRBV18	TRBJ2-2	16	TGTGCCAGCTCACCGTCCGCGGGAGCGGCTACCGGGGAGCTGTTTTTT	CASSPSAGAATGELFF
NA	NA	TRBV7-6	TRBJ1-1	15	TGTGCCAGCAGCTTAGGGGCAGGGCCAAACACTGAAGCTTTCTTT	CASSLGAGPNTEAFF
NA	NA	TRBV4-1	TRBJ2-3	14	TGCGCCAGCAGCCCCGGGACTTACACAGATACGCAGTATTTT	CASSPGTYTDTQYF
NA	TRBD2	TRBV18	TRBJ2-7	13	TGTGCCAGCCAAACTAGCGGGAGAGGCGAGCAGTACTTC	CASQTSGRGEQYF
few	NA	TRBV5-1	TRBJ2-7	18	TGCGCCAGCAGCCGCCCCCGGGTCCCGGGGTTAGGGGGACACGAGCAGTACTTC	CASSRPRVPGLGGHEQYF
once	NA	TRBV11-2	TRBJ2-1	17	TGTGCCAGCAGCTCCCTCTACGAAACCCACTTCCTTAATGAGCAGTTCTTC	CASSSLYETHFLNEQFF
NA	NA	TRBV19	TRBJ2-2	15	TGTGCCAGTAGTCCTCGTGGGGGGAACACCGGGGAGCTGTTTTTT	CASSPRGGNTGELFF
NA	NA	TRBV14	TRBJ1-6	15	TGTGCCAGCAGCCAAGATCCGCCAGGTCGTTCACCCCTCCACTTT	CASSQDPPGRSPLHF
NA	NA	TRBV5-5	TRBJ2-7	14	TGTGCCAGCAGCTTGGGGGTAGGAGGTTACGAGCAGTACTTC	CASSLGVGGYEQYF
NA	NA	TRBV10-2	TRBJ1-5	14	TGCGCCAGCAGTGAGTCGAATAGCAATCAGCCCCAGCATTTT	CASSESNSNQPQHF
NA	TRBD1	TRBV5-7	TRBJ1-5	14	TGTGCCAGCAGCAATGGACAGGGAGGCCAGCCCCAGCATTTT	CASSNGQGGQPQHF
NA	NA	TRBV4-2	TRBJ1-1	16	TGTGCCAGCAGCCGATTCAACAGGGAGAAGAACACTGAAGCTTTCTTT	CASSRFNREKNTEAFF
NA	TRBD1	TRBV6-5	TRBJ2-7	13	TGTGCCAGCAGGGGACAGGGGGTGAGGGAGCAGTACTTC	CASRGQGVREQYF
NA	TRBD2	TRBV30	TRBJ2-5	14	TGTGCCTGGAGTATGACTAGCGGGAAGGAGACCCAGTACTTC	CAWSMTSGKETQYF
NA	NA	TRBV19	TRBJ1-2	16	TGTGCCAGTAGCCCATTCCCGGACAGATCAGACAATGGCTACACCTTC	CASSPFPDRSDNGYTF
NA	NA	TRBV7-2	TRBJ2-4	15	TGTGCCAGCAGCCCCCAGTTCCCTGGGTTGAACATTCAGTACTTC	CASSPQFPGLNIQYF
NA	NA	TRBV2	TRBJ2-7	13	TGTGCCAGCAGTAAGGACGATCTCCCCGAGCAGTACTTC	CASSKDDLPEQYF
NA	NA	TRBV4-2	TRBJ2-7	15	TGTGCCAGCAGCCAAGTAGGTCAGGGGACCTACGAGCAGTACTTC	CASSQVGQGTYEQYF
NA	NA	TRBV10-2	TRBJ2-3	16	TGCGCCAGCAGTGAGTTCAGGGGTTATAGCACAGATACGCAGTATTTT	CASSEFRGYSTDTQYF
NA	NA	TRBV9	TRBJ1-1	16	TGTGCCAGCAGCGGGATACAGGGAGAGGGAAACACTGAAGCTTTCTTT	CASSGIQGEGNTEAFF
NA	NA	TRBV28	TRBJ2-1	14	TGTGCCAGCAGTTTGATCTCGGTGGTGCATGAGCAGTTCTTC	CASSLISVVHEQFF
NA	TRBD1	TRBV28	TRBJ1-2	13	TGTGCCAGCACCACTGACAGGGGTTGGGGCTACACCTTC	CASTTDRGWGYTF
NA	NA	TRBV2	TRBJ1-5	11	TGTGCCAGCACTTATAGTGGGCCCCAGCATTTT	CASTYSGPQHF